The T cell receptor (beta chain) under discussion was sequenced for a study of control samples from healthy donors and cancer patients. CDR1 and CDR2 (germline): SEHNR, FQNEAQ (reference sequence). This CDR3 region has 15 residues. Profiled with immunoSEQ multiplex PCR; TCRdb holds only in-frame clones, not every one. The sample records about 120,000 clones, more than 85% being singletons. On this clone itself: Compared with germline, one end of the junction differs, possibly owing to a read error.

The sequence was obtained from a woman aged 18-29 years in good health. This chain uses TRBV7-9 with TRBJ1-3; no clear D. The source material was blood. CDR3 DNA sequence: TGTGCCAGCAACTTACCAGGCGTCTCTGGAAACACCATATATTTT. Translation: CASNLPGVSGNTIYF.